These 20 T cell receptor beta chains originate from one sample sequenced in a study of CD8+ T cells in alopecia areata. Treatment specified: oral pan-JAK inhibitor, 5-10 mg twice daily. Sequencing used cDNA as its template, made by extracting RNA and reverse transcribing it. Clones were sequenced by immunoSEQ multiplex PCR, and TCRdb holds only the in-frame ones, with some missing. Of about 190,000 clones listed, about three fifths were seen once; the top ten hold 0.69%. The input for sequencing was CD4+ T cells sorted from blood, taken at week 4, from a patient treated with tofacitinib. These receptors came from a human donor with alopecia areata.

This rearrangement joins TRBV9 to TRBJ2-1, with D possibly TRBD2 on 6 matching bases. The germline V gene has CDR1 SGDLS and CDR2 YYNGEE. This CDR3 spans 14 amino acids. The V end was cut by 6 bases, the J end by 4 bases, with 14 bases between. In DNA, the CDR3 is TGTGCCAGCACCCGGGACTTGTTGTACAATGAGCAGTTCTTC. It yields the protein CASTRDLLYNEQFF. Full variable domain (rest looked up from reference TRBV9 and TRBJ2-1): DSGVTQTPKHLITATGQRVTLRCSPRSGDLSVYWYQQSLDQGLQFLIQYYNGEERAKGNILERFSAQQFPDLHSELNLSSLELGDSALYFCASTRDLLYNEQFFGPGTRLTVL.

V and J are TRBV15 and TRBJ2-1, with 8 positions matching TRBD1. Germline CDR1 reads LNHNV; CDR2 reads YYDKDF (reference sequence). V shed 0 bases, J shed 8 bases, and the junction held 3 bases outside the gene matches. The CDR3 sequence is 14 residues long. DNA for the CDR3: TGTGCCACCAGCAGAGATTCGGGACAGGATGAGCAGTTCTTC. Translation gives CATSRDSGQDEQFF.

With regard to this clone: The same CDR3 can be traced to other DNA sequences in this sample. V usage is TRBV18 and J usage is TRBJ1-5; the D gene is possibly TRBD1 (5 bases). The CDR3 contains 13 residues. CDR1 and CDR2 (germline): KGHSH, LQKENI. V shed 2 bases and J shed 4 bases, with 6 bases lying between them. In nucleotides, the CDR3 is TGTGCCAGCTCACCAGGGGGGAATCAGCCCCAGCATTTT. Its translation: CASSPGGNQPQHF.

As regards this clone: This specimen includes other DNA sequences encoding the same CDR3. The chain couples TRBV5-1 to TRBJ2-1, with TRBD2 matching over 9 bases. Per germline, CDR1 SGHRS and CDR2 YFSETQ. Germline trimming cut 3 bases from V and 1 base from J; bases unmatched to any gene: 2. The CDR3 is 15 amino acids. CDR3 sequence reads: CASSYSGSSYNEQFF. In nucleotides, the CDR3 is TGCGCCAGCAGCTATAGCGGGAGTTCCTACAATGAGCAGTTCTTC.

The CDR3 sequence: CASSRSGSYNEQFF. For the CDR3, the DNA is TGCGCCAGCAGCCGATCGGGCTCCTACAATGAGCAGTTCTTC. The rearrangement joins TRBV4-3 to TRBJ2-1; D ambiguous. V was pared by 4 bases and J by 0 bases, with 7 bases between. CDR1 and CDR2 from the germline V gene are LGHNA and YSLEER. The CDR3 has 14 residues.

The chain joins TRBV4-2 to TRBJ2-7; 7 bases agree with TRBD1. V shed 4 bases and J 6 bases; nucleotides not matched to a gene: 12. CDR3 length: 15 residues. Germline V gene data show CDR1 as LGHNA and CDR2 as YNFKEQ. The CDR3 spells CASSREQGYFSEQYF. The DNA for the CDR3 is TGTGCCAGCAGCCGAGAACAGGGGTATTTTAGCGAGCAGTACTTC.

This clone was found a few times. CDR3 in DNA: TGTGCCAGCAGCGGAGGACAGAAGCGGACCGGGGAGCTGTTTTTT. It specifies CASSGGQKRTGELFF. The chain recombines TRBV9 with TRBJ2-2, with D possibly being TRBD1 (6 bases). This CDR3 comprises 15 residues. In germline, CDR1 is SGDLS, CDR2 YYNGEE. Trimming shortened V by 3 bases and J by 5 bases, and 14 bases separated the two germline ends. Filled out from reference TRBV9 and TRBJ2-2, the complete variable domain reads DSGVTQTPKHLITATGQRVTLRCSPRSGDLSVYWYQQSLDQGLQFLIQYYNGEERAKGNILERFSAQQFPDLHSELNLSSLELGDSALYFCASSGGQKRTGELFFGEGSRLTVL.

V and J are TRBV6-1 and TRBJ2-2; D call uncertain. The germline V and J ends were trimmed by 6 bases and 7 bases, with 6 bases remaining between them. The CDR3 spans 11 residues. CDR1 MNHNS and CDR2 SASEGT come from the germline V gene. CDR3 sequence: CASRQGGELFF. CDR3 nucleotides: TGTGCCAGCAGACAAGGCGGGGAGCTGTTTTTT.

This clone was found a few times. This rearrangement joins TRBV7-9 to TRBJ2-3, with 7 bases fitting TRBD2. The CDR3 loop spans 15 amino acids. Germline-derived CDR1 and CDR2 are SEHNR and FQNEAQ (reference sequence). V lost 4 bases and J lost 2; bases outside the gene matches: 6. The CDR3 region has the DNA TGTGCCAGCAGCTCAGAGCGGGGCTTCACAGATACGCAGTATTTT. Its protein product is CASSSERGFTDTQYF.

This chain joins TRBV14 and TRBJ2-7; 7 bases line up with TRBD2. The CDR3 covers 12 residues. V lost 4 bases, J lost 7 bases, and 4 bases stayed unmatched. Germline-derived CDR1 and CDR2 are SGHDN and FVKESK. CDR3 DNA: TGTGCCAGCAGCCGGGTGGGAGGGGAGCAGTACTTC. This encodes CASSRVGGEQYF.

This chain uses TRBV19 with TRBJ2-2; D possibly corresponds to TRBD2 (5 bases). Germline V gives CDR1 LNHDA, CDR2 SQIVND (reference sequence). Trimming removed 3 bases from V and 8 bases from J, with 13 bases in between. The CDR3 runs to 14 residues. CDR3 region: CASSIARGYGELFF. The CDR3 DNA reads TGTGCCAGTAGTATTGCCCGGGGTTATGGGGAGCTGTTTTTT.

This rearrangement joins TRBV30 to TRBJ1-2, with TRBD1 matching over 7 bases. With V trimmed by 3 bases and J by 2 bases, 9 bases remained unmatched. CDR1 and CDR2 from the germline V gene are GTSNPN and SVGIG (reference sequence). The CDR3 is made up of 15 amino acids. CDR3 DNA: TGTGCCTGGAGCGTCTCGGACAGGACGAACTATGGCTACACCTTC. Translation: CAWSVSDRTNYGYTF.

The V and J genes are TRBV28 and TRBJ2-2; D is ambiguous. Looked up from germline, CDR1 is MDHEN and CDR2 is SYDVKM. CDR3 length equals 12 residues. The V and J ends lost 7 bases and 2 bases respectively, with 5 bases between them. The CDR3 DNA reads TGTGCCAGCAAATCAAACACCGGGGAGCTGTTTTTT. Its translation is CASKSNTGELFF.

As concerns this clone: Its ends do not fully match the called genes, so a read error is possible. The CDR3 sequence: CAWSPQTAGILTFF. CDR3 sequence (DNA): TGTGCCTGGAGCCCACAAACCGCCGGGATCTTGACCTTCTTC. The chain combines TRBV30 with TRBJ2-7, with TRBD2 as a possible D gene (5 bases). Germline V CDR1 and CDR2: GTSNPN, SVGIG (reference sequence). This CDR3 has 14 amino acids.

This clone occurred a few times. V usage is TRBV19 and J usage is TRBJ2-2, with D tentatively TRBD1 (5 bases). Trimming removed 8 bases at V and 7 bases at J, with 14 bases between. The CDR3 consists of 13 residues. Germline V gives CDR1 LNHDA, CDR2 SQIVND (reference sequence). CDR3 DNA sequence: TGTGCCAGTGGACAAAGTTGGGTCGGGGAGCTGTTTTTT. Its translation is CASGQSWVGELFF.

V gene TRBV6-8 combines with J gene TRBJ1-5; D is ambiguous. Germline V gene lookup returns CDR1 MNHGY and CDR2 SAAAGT. The CDR3 covers 12 residues. The V end lost 0 bases, the J end lost 9 bases, and 6 bases lay between the germline ends. CDR3 in amino acids: CASSYSFRPQHF. In nucleotides, the CDR3 is TGTGCCAGCAGTTACTCTTTTCGGCCCCAGCATTTT.

The chain recombines TRBV30 with TRBJ2-7, with 8 bases identical to TRBD1. The germline V gene has CDR1 GTSNPN and CDR2 SVGIG (reference sequence). This CDR3 has 12 residues. V was clipped by 2 bases and J by 6 bases; unmatched bases: 3. The CDR3 region has the DNA TGTGCCTGGAGTTCTACAGGGGGCGAGCAGTACTTC. Protein: CAWSSTGGEQYF.

This sequence joins TRBV30 and TRBJ2-7; D perhaps matches TRBD2 (6 bases). In germline, CDR1 is GTSNPN, CDR2 SVGIG (reference sequence). The CDR3 spans 15 residues. V lost 1 base to trimming and J lost 5 bases, with 18 bases between them. The CDR3 nucleotides read TGTGCCTGGAGTGCCCGACTAGACCCCCCGGACGAGCAGTACTTC. Its translation is CAWSARLDPPDEQYF.

Remarks on this clone: Germline is not matched at one junction end, which may reflect a read error. V and J are TRBV5-1 and TRBJ1-1; D unresolved. CDR3 length: 13 residues. Looked up from germline, CDR1 is SGHRS and CDR2 is YFSETQ. DNA of the CDR3: TGCGCCAGCAGCTTGTCGGGCCGCACTGAAACTCTCTTT. Translation: CASSLSGRTETLF.

This sequence joins TRBV4-1 and TRBJ2-1; D is unclear. Trimming left V 0 bases short and J 5 bases short, with 11 bases between. CDR1 and CDR2 from the germline V gene are MGHRA and YSYEKL. CDR3 length: 15 amino acids. The CDR3 loop is CASSQEQLAHNEQFF. In DNA form, the CDR3 reads TGCGCCAGCAGCCAAGAACAACTGGCGCACAATGAGCAGTTCTTC.